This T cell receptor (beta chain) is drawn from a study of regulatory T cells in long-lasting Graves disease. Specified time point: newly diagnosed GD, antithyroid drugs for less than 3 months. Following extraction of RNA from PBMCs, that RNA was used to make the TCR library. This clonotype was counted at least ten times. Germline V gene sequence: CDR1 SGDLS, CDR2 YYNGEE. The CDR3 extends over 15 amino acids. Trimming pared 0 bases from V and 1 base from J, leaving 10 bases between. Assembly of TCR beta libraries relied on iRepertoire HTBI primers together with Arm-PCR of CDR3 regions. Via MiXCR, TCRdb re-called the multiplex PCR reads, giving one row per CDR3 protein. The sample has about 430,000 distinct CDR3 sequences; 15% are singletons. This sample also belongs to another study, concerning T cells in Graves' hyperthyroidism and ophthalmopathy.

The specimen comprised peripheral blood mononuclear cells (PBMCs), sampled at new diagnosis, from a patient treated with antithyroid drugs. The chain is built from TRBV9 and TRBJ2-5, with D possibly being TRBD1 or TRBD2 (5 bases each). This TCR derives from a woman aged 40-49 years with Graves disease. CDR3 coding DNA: TGTGCCAGCAGCGTAGGAGGGGCTCTCCAAGAGACCCAGTACTTC. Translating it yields CASSVGGALQETQYF.